The 5 T cell receptor beta chains presented below share a single source sample, sequenced in a study of molecular identifiers for immune sequencing clone quantification. Via MiXCR, TCRdb re-called the PCR reads, giving one row per CDR3 protein. Of about 640,000 distinct CDR3 sequences listed, about 20% are singletons. Sequencing was performed on naive CD8+ T cells from blood, with Jurkat cell RNA spiked in. Subset specified: FACS-sorted CD8+CD4-CCR7+CD45RA+ naive T cells. All receptors derive from a human donor in good health. Some libraries in this study had Jurkat cell RNA spiked in.

This clonotype was seen at least ten times. The rearrangement links TRBV19 to TRBJ2-5; 9 nucleotides agree with TRBD1. The CDR3 is 16 residues long. V lost 6 bases to trimming and J lost 1 base; unmatched junction nucleotides: 9. Germline V gives CDR1 LNHDA, CDR2 SQIVND (reference sequence). The CDR3 spells CASSTWDRDPQETQYF. CDR3 bases: TGTGCCAGTAGCACATGGGACAGGGATCCCCAAGAGACCCAGTACTTC.

The rearrangement uses TRBV10-3 and TRBJ2-2, with 9 bases that match TRBD2. Germline loops: CDR1 ENHRY, CDR2 SYGVKD. The CDR3 extends over 17 amino acids. Trimming at V came to 3 bases and at J to 5 bases, leaving 10 bases not matched to a gene. The CDR3 region has the DNA TGTGCCATCAGTGACGGCGGGAGGGCCGCTCATACCGGGGAGCTGTTTTTT. Its protein is CAISDGGRAAHTGELFF.

As regards this clonotype: At one end the junction does not follow the germline gene, possibly because of a read error. This chain joins TRBV3-1 and TRBJ2-5, with 9 positions matching TRBD2. Germline V gene sequence: CDR1 LGHDT, CDR2 YNNKEL (reference sequence). This CDR3 contains 17 residues. CDR3 nucleotide sequence: TGTGCCAACAGCCCTCTCCGGGGGCTAGCGGGGCAAGAGACCCAGTACTTC. This translates into CANSPLRGLAGQETQYF.

Remarks on this clonotype: This may come from a read error, since a much larger clone is one base off. The rearrangement uses TRBV5-6 and TRBJ2-1; D ambiguous. The CDR3 has 13 residues. The germline V and J ends were trimmed by 0 bases and 6 bases, with 7 bases remaining between them. Germline loops: CDR1 SGHDT, CDR2 YYEEEE. The CDR3 loop reads CASSLGITNEQFF. CDR3 bases: TGTGCCAGCAGCTTGGGGATTACCAATGAGCAGTTCTTC.

In its sample, this clonotype was seen many times. The J gene is TRBJ2-3, the V gene TRBV7-9, with 7 nucleotides matching TRBD2. Germline loops: CDR1 SEHNR, CDR2 FQNEAQ (reference sequence). V lost 1 base, J lost 3 bases, and 4 bases stayed unmatched. The CDR3 spans 15 residues. CDR3 nucleotides: TGTGCCAGCAGCTTAGTTCTTAGCGGGACAGATACGCAGTATTTT. Translating gives CASSLVLSGTDTQYF.